This TCR beta chain appears in the sequencing data of a study of T-cell memory formation after mild COVID-19. Study-wide results and limits: CD4+ contracting clones lay mainly in CM and EM, CD8+ ones in EMRA. Whereas later expanders leaned CD4+, clones contracting day 15 to 85 showed a balanced CD4/CD8 makeup.

This clonotype showed up just a few times. No antigen is known for it. Looked up from germline, CDR1 is SQVTM and CDR2 is ANQGSEA. V gave up 6 bases and J gave up 2 bases, with 6 bases separating them. The CDR3 covers 11 residues. Researchers used 5'RACE with constant-segment primers to make TCR alpha and TCR beta cDNA libraries that carry sample barcodes and UMIs. TCRdb reanalysed the 5' RACE reads using MiXCR and keeps one entry per CDR3 protein. The table has some 290,000 distinct CDR3 sequences, under 20% seen once; the top ten hold approximately 25%. The sample comprised PBMCs or a T cell subset sorted from them (not recorded which). The J gene is TRBJ2-3, the V gene TRBV29-1; D uncertain. The receptor was derived from a man aged 18 to 30 who had mild COVID-19 (a few samples of this study predate the infection). Cell type and time point are not known. The CDR3 coding sequence is TGCAGCGTGGGGAACACAGATACGCAGTATTTT. This codes for CSVGNTDTQYF.